The 16 T cell receptor beta chains presented below share a single source sample, sequenced in a study of Graves' ophthalmopathy and Graves' hyperthyroidism. Beta-chain TCR CDR3 regions were amplified from RNA transcripts. Second-round multiplex PCR came after first-round RT-PCR with HTBI primers. Each CDR3 protein is one row after TCRdb ran MiXCR on the multiplex PCR reads. Counted here are 560,000 or so distinct CDR3 sequences, 35% to 45% occurring once; the ten biggest clones make up about 4.2%. Sequencing input: peripheral blood or thyroid tissue (not recorded which). These receptors were obtained from an adult man with Graves' hyperthyroidism.

This clonotype was observed a handful of times. The CDR3 reads CASSSQGSNYGYTF. Written as DNA, the CDR3 is TGTGCCAGCAGTTCCCAGGGGTCTAACTATGGCTACACCTTC. V usage is TRBV6-5 and J usage is TRBJ1-2; D is perhaps TRBD1 (6 bases). The CDR3 consists of 14 residues. The germline V and J ends were trimmed by 4 bases and 0 bases, with 9 bases remaining between them. Per the germline V gene, CDR1 is MNHEY and CDR2 is SVGAGI.

This clonotype came up many times. The chain uses TRBV20-1 and TRBJ1-2, with D unresolved. The V end lost 4 bases, the J end lost 1 base, and 10 bases lay between the germline ends. Germline CDR1 and CDR2: DFQATT and SNEGSKA (reference sequence). This CDR3 has 13 residues. The CDR3 nucleotides read TGCAGTGCTAAAGCCAGTTTTAACTATGGCTACACCTTC. Amino acids: CSAKASFNYGYTF.

In its sample, this clonotype was seen a few times. The chain recombines TRBV6-5 with TRBJ1-4, with 9 bases aligning to TRBD1. Unmatched junction bases numbered 8, after V lost 4 bases and J lost 8 bases. There are 15 residues in the CDR3. Germline assignment: CDR1 MNHEY and CDR2 SVGAGI. The CDR3 nucleotides are TGTGCCAGCAGTTGGGCGGGACAGGGTTCGGAAAAACTGTTTTTT. Translated: CASSWAGQGSEKLFF.

V is TRBV27 and J is TRBJ1-2, with D tentatively TRBD1 (6 bases). V was trimmed by 6 bases and J by 3 bases, leaving 17 bases between them. CDR1 MNHEY and CDR2 SMNVEV come from the germline V gene (reference sequence). This CDR3 is 15 amino acids long. Here the CDR3 reads CASSQWPGADYGYTF. CDR3 DNA: TGTGCCAGCAGCCAATGGCCGGGGGCGGACTATGGCTACACCTTC.

This clonotype appeared many times. This chain links TRBV6-6 with TRBJ1-1; no definite D call. Germline V gene data show CDR1 as MNHNY and CDR2 as SVGAGI (reference sequence). V gave up 2 bases and J gave up 1 base, with 20 bases separating them. The CDR3 has 18 amino acids. CDR3 sequence (DNA): TGTGCCAGCAGTTACCCAAGTCCCAGACACGATTCGAACACTGAAGCTTTCTTT. Protein sequence: CASSYPSPRHDSNTEAFF.

The table lists this clonotype with many counts. One junction end disagrees with the germline gene, perhaps due to a read error. V usage is TRBV11-2 and J usage is TRBJ1-1; D is unclear. There are 14 residues in the CDR3. The V gene's germline CDR1 is SGHAT and CDR2 FQNNGV. This CDR3 is CASSLLSGSTGAFF. The CDR3, as DNA: TGTGCCAGCAGCTTATTGTCAGGTTCTACTGGAGCTTTCTTT.

This clonotype appeared a single time. The rearrangement links TRBV5-1 to TRBJ2-7; 10 bases map to TRBD1. The germline gives CDR1 SGHRS, CDR2 YFSETQ. V lost 0 bases, J lost 7 bases, and 7 bases stayed unmatched. CDR3 size: 15 residues. The chain's CDR3 is CASSLGGQGRNEQYF. The CDR3 DNA is TGCGCCAGCAGCTTGGGGGGACAGGGGCGCAATGAGCAGTACTTC. The full variable domain, its missing parts supplied by reference TRBV5-1 and TRBJ2-7, is KAGVTQTPRYLIKTRGQQVTLSCSPISGHRSVSWYQQTPGQGLQFLFEYFSETQRNKGNFPGRFSGRQFSNSRSEMNVSTLELGDSALYLCASSLGGQGRNEQYFGPGTRLTVT.

The V and J genes are TRBV6-6 and TRBJ2-5, with TRBD2 matching over 10 bases. V dropped 2 bases and J dropped 2; count of bases not matched to a gene: 14. Germline V gene data show CDR1 as MNHNY and CDR2 as SVGAGI (reference sequence). This CDR3 has 19 residues. CDR3: CASSYTIPGLASGQETQYF. The CDR3 nucleotides read TGTGCCAGCAGTTACACTATTCCGGGACTAGCGAGCGGGCAAGAGACCCAGTACTTC.

In this sample, this clonotype turned up many times. The chain uses TRBV19 and TRBJ2-7, with TRBD1 matching 9 bases. The CDR3 is made up of 12 amino acids. V was clipped by 11 bases and J by 4 bases; unmatched bases: 6. Germline CDR1 is LNHDA and CDR2 is SQIVND (reference sequence). CDR3 in DNA: TGTGCCGGAAGGGACAGGGTATACGAGCAGTACTTC. This codes for CAGRDRVYEQYF.

This clonotype was counted between two and nine times. The chain recombines TRBV30 with TRBJ1-3; D is unclear. The CDR3 extends over 12 amino acids. In germline, CDR1 is GTSNPN, CDR2 SVGIG (reference sequence). V was trimmed by 0 bases and J by 3 bases, leaving 3 bases between them. The CDR3 spells CAWSVNGNTIYF. In DNA, the CDR3 is TGTGCCTGGAGTGTAAATGGAAACACCATATATTTT.

About this clonotype: A read error is possible here, since a much larger clone lies one base away. V gene TRBV9 combines with J gene TRBJ1-2; D unclear. Germline CDR1 and CDR2: SGDLS and YYNGEE. This CDR3 contains 13 residues. The CDR3, as DNA: TGTGCCAGCAGTTACTCGGAAACCTATGGCAACACCTTC. Translated: CASSYSETYGNTF. Combining the CDR3 with reference TRBV9 and TRBJ1-2 gives the whole variable domain DSGVTQTPKHLITATGQRVTLRCSPRSGDLSVYWYQQSLDQGLQFLIQYYNGEERAKGNILERFSAQQFPDLHSELNLSSLELGDSALYFCASSYSETYGNTFGSGTRLTVV.

This clonotype showed up many times. This sequence joins TRBV2 and TRBJ1-2; 12 nucleotides line up with TRBD1. Germline CDR1 SNHLY, CDR2 FYNNEI. CDR3 length: 14 amino acids. V shed 6 bases and J 7 bases; nucleotides not matched to a gene: 6. The CDR3 DNA follows: TGTGCCAGCAGGGGACAGGGGGCGGGTGGTGGCTACACCTTC. It yields the protein CASRGQGAGGGYTF.

This clonotype was recorded a few times. The chain employs TRBV5-1 and TRBJ2-3; a weak D match, TRBD2 (6 bases). The CDR3 has 14 amino acids. Germline assignment: CDR1 SGHRS and CDR2 YFSETQ. V shed 4 bases and J shed 2 bases, with 11 bases lying between them. CDR3 in amino acids: CASSPGLYTDTQYF. In DNA form, the CDR3 reads TGCGCCAGCAGCCCTGGACTATACACAGATACGCAGTATTTT.

This clonotype was recorded a few times. The chain combines TRBV15 with TRBJ2-3; the match to TRBD2 covers 11 bases. The CDR3 runs 15 residues. Germline V lookup: CDR1 LNHNV, CDR2 YYDKDF (reference sequence). V lost 9 bases and J lost 2; bases outside the gene matches: 7. The CDR3 loop is CATSGLAAHTDTQYF. CDR3 nucleotide sequence: TGTGCCACTTCGGGACTAGCGGCTCACACAGATACGCAGTATTTT.

Regarding this clonotype: This could be a read error, since a much larger clone is one nucleotide away. The chain has TRBV7-3 and TRBJ1-2; D possibly corresponds to TRBD1 (5 bases). V lost 5 bases, J lost 7 bases, and 17 bases lay in between. The CDR3 is 14 amino acids. Germline CDR1 and CDR2: SGHTA and FQGTGA. CDR3 nucleotides: TGTGCCAGCAGCCAACCGACAGAAGTCTGTGGCTACACCTTC. Amino acids: CASSQPTEVCGYTF.

This chain links TRBV15 with TRBJ1-1; TRBD1 matches at 8 bases. J lost 5 bases, V lost 9 bases, and 17 bases had no gene match. Per the germline V gene, CDR1 is LNHNV and CDR2 is YYDKDF (reference sequence). CDR3 length: 16 residues. CDR3 sequence: CATGVGTGMLGTEAFF. Here the CDR3 DNA reads TGTGCCACGGGGGTTGGGACAGGAATGCTTGGTACTGAAGCTTTCTTT.